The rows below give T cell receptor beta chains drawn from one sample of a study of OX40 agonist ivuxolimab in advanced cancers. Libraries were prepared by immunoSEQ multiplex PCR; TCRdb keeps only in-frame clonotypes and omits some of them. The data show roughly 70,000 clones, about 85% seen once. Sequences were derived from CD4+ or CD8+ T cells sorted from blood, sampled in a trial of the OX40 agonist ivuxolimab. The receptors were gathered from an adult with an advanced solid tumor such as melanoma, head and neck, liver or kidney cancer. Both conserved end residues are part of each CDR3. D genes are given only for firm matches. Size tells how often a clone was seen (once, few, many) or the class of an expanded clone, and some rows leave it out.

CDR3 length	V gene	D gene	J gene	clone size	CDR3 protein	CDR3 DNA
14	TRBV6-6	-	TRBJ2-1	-	CASSYGASNNEQFF	TGTGCCAGCAGTTACGGGGCAAGTAACAATGAGCAGTTCTTC
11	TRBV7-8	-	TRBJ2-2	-	CATASAGELFF	TGTGCCACGGCGTCGGCCGGGGAGCTGTTTTTT
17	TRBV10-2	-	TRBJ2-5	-	CASSDDRGTSGQETQYF	TGCGCCAGCAGTGATGACAGGGGCACTAGCGGCCAAGAGACCCAGTACTTC
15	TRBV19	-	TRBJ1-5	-	CASTPDGYSNQPQHF	TGTGCCAGTACCCCAGACGGGTATAGCAATCAGCCCCAGCATTTT
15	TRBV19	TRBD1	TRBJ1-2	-	CASSRTGKGDYGYTF	TGTGCCAGTAGTAGGACAGGGAAGGGAGACTATGGCTACACCTTC
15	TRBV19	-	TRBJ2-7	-	CATNSRDKGTYEQYF	TGTGCCACCAACAGCCGGGACAAGGGAACCTACGAGCAGTACTTC
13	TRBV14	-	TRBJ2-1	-	CASSPRALNEQFF	TGTGCCAGCAGCCCCCGTGCCCTCAATGAGCAGTTCTTC
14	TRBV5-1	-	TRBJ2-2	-	CASTQGSGIGELFF	TGCGCCAGCACCCAAGGCTCAGGGATCGGGGAGCTGTTTTTT
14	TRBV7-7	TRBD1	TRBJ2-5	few	CASSPGQGSETQYF	TGTGCTAGCAGTCCGGGACAGGGCTCGGAGACCCAGTACTTC
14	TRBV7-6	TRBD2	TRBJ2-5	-	CASSGLVVGETQYF	TGTGCCAGCAGCGGACTAGTGGTGGGAGAGACCCAGTACTTC
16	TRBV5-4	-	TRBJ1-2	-	CASSLPQGRSDYGYTF	TGTGCCAGCAGCTTGCCCCAGGGGCGCAGCGACTATGGCTACACCTTC
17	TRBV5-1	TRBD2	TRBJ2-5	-	CASSLGTAGGLQEAQYF	TGCGCCAGCAGTCTTGGTACAGCGGGGGGGCTGCAAGAGGCCCAGTACTTC
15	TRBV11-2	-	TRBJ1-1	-	CASSLAQGLNTEAFF	TGTGCCAGCAGCTTAGCCCAGGGGCTGAACACTGAAGCTTTCTTT
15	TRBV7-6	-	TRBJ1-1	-	CASSPLPDLNTEAFF	TGTGCCAGCAGCCCCCTCCCAGACCTGAACACTGAAGCTTTCTTT
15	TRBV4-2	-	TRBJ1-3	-	CASSQGASSGNTIYF	TGTGCCAGCAGCCAAGGGGCAAGCTCTGGAAACACCATATATTTT
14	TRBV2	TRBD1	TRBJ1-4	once	CASRTGQGREKLFF	TGTGCCAGCAGAACGGGACAGGGGAGAGAAAAACTGTTTTTT
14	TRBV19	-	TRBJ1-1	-	CASSTLGQNTEAFF	TGTGCCAGTAGTACCTTGGGCCAGAACACTGAAGCTTTCTTT
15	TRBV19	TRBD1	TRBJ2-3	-	CASSIGQGRTDTQYF	TGTGCCAGTAGTATTGGACAGGGGAGGACAGATACGCAGTATTTT
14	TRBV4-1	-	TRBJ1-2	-	CASSQPSGSYGYTF	TGCGCCAGCAGCCAACCTTCAGGGAGCTATGGCTACACCTTC
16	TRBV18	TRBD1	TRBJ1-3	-	CASSPQDRVSGNTIYF	TGTGCCAGCTCACCACAAGACAGGGTCTCTGGAAACACCATATATTTT
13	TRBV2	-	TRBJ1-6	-	CASSALFNSPLHF	TGTGCCAGCAGTGCCCTCTTTAATTCACCCCTCCACTTT
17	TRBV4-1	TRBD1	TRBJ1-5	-	CASSQEGRGGPNQPQHF	TGCGCCAGCAGCCAAGAAGGGAGAGGGGGCCCCAATCAGCCCCAGCATTTT
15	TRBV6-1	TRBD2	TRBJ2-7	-	CASRSSGGLGGEQYF	TGTGCCAGCAGGAGTAGCGGGGGCCTCGGTGGGGAGCAGTACTTC
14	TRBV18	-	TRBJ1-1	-	CASSPGRVNTEAFF	TGTGCCAGCTCACCAGGGAGGGTGAACACTGAAGCTTTCTTT
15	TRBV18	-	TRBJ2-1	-	CASSPLPGAYNEQFF	TGTGCCAGCTCACCCCTACCGGGGGCCTACAATGAGCAGTTCTTC
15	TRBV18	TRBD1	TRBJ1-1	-	CASSPMGQGSTEAFF	TGTGCCAGCTCACCGATGGGACAGGGCAGCACTGAAGCTTTCTTT
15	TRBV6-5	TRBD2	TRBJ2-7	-	CASSYVGGGRYEQYF	TGTGCCAGCAGTTACGTCGGGGGGGGGCGGTACGAGCAGTACTTC
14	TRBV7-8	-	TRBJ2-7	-	CATSRIRHSYEQYF	TGTGCCACCAGCAGAATCAGACACTCCTACGAGCAGTACTTC
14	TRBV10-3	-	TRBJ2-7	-	CAISDQPLYYEQYF	TGTGCCATCAGTGATCAGCCCCTGTACTACGAGCAGTACTTC
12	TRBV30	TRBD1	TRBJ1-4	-	CAWDRGGEKLFF	TGTGCCTGGGACAGGGGGGGTGAAAAACTGTTTTTT
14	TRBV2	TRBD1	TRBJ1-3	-	CASSEQGAGNTIYF	TGTGCCAGCAGCGAACAGGGGGCTGGAAACACCATATATTTT
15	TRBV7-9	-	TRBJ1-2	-	CASSLGPGSLYGYTF	TGTGCCAGCAGCTTAGGACCAGGGAGCCTCTATGGCTACACCTTC
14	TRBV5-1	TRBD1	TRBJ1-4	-	CASSLGQGDEKLFF	TGCGCCAGCAGCTTGGGACAGGGGGATGAAAAACTGTTTTTT
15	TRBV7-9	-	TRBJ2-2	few	CASSLIAVNTGELFF	TGTGCCAGCAGCTTAATAGCCGTGAACACCGGGGAGCTGTTTTTT
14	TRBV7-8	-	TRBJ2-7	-	CASSLRPGIYEQYF	TGTGCCAGCAGCTTAAGGCCGGGAATTTACGAGCAGTACTTC
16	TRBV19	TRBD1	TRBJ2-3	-	CASSIGQGVRTDTQYF	TGTGCCAGTAGTATCGGACAGGGGGTTCGAACAGATACGCAGTATTTT
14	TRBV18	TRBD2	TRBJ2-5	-	CASSPSSGQETQYF	TGTGCCAGCTCACCATCTAGCGGACAAGAGACCCAGTACTTC
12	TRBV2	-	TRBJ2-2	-	CASSVGAGELFF	TGTGCCAGCAGTGTGGGTGCCGGGGAGCTGTTTTTT
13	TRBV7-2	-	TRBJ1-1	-	CASSQQVDTEAFF	TGTGCCAGCAGTCAACAGGTGGACACTGAAGCTTTCTTT
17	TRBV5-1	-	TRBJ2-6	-	CASSDLGGRTGANVLTF	TGCGCCAGCAGCGACCTCGGAGGGAGGACTGGGGCCAACGTCCTGACTTTC
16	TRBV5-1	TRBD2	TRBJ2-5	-	CASSLALAGGPETQYF	TGCGCCAGCAGCTTGGCACTAGCGGGAGGGCCGGAGACCCAGTACTTC
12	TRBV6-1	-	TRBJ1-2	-	CASSSSNYGYTF	TGTGCCAGCAGCTCGTCTAACTATGGCTACACCTTC
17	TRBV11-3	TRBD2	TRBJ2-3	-	CASSLDRGTSGTDTQYF	TGTGCCAGCAGCTTAGATCGTGGGACTAGCGGGACAGATACGCAGTATTTT
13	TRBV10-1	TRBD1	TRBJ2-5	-	CASSETGEETQYF	TGCGCCAGCAGTGAGACAGGGGAAGAGACCCAGTACTTC
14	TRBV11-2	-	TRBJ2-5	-	CASSPRRTQETQYF	TGTGCCAGCAGCCCCAGGCGGACTCAAGAGACCCAGTACTTC
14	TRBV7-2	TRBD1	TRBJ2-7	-	CASSQGQGRREQYF	TGTGCCAGCAGCCAGGGACAGGGAAGGCGCGAGCAGTACTTC
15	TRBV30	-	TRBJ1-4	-	CAWSVRAATNEKLFF	TGTGCCTGGAGTGTAAGGGCCGCAACTAATGAAAAACTGTTTTTT
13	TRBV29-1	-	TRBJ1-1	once	CSVFGTVNTEAFF	TGCAGCGTTTTCGGGACGGTGAACACTGAAGCTTTCTTT
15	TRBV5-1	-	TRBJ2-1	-	CASSPDGTPYNEQFF	TGCGCCAGCAGCCCGGACGGGACACCCTACAATGAGCAGTTCTTC
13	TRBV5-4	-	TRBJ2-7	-	CASSLRLASEQYF	TGTGCCAGCAGCTTGAGGCTAGCGAGCGAGCAGTACTTC
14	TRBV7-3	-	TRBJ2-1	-	CASSLGGPSNEQFF	TGTGCCAGCAGCTTAGGAGGGCCCTCGAATGAGCAGTTCTTC
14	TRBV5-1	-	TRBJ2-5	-	CASSLGQGGETQYF	TGCGCCAGCAGCTTGGGACAAGGGGGAGAGACCCAGTACTTC
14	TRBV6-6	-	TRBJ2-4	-	CASRKQGAKNIQYF	TGTGCCAGCAGAAAACAGGGAGCCAAAAACATTCAGTACTTC